Below, 16 T cell receptor beta chains from the same sample are listed, as sequenced in a study of T-cell memory formation after mild COVID-19. TCRdb reprocessed the 5' RACE reads with MiXCR, giving one entry per CDR3 protein. Among fewer than 250,000 distinct CDR3 sequences listed, about a sixth were seen once. Sequencing was performed on PBMCs or a T cell subset sorted from them (not recorded which). The receptors derive from an adult woman who had mild COVID-19 (a few samples of this study predate the infection). Cell type and time point are not known.

The rearrangement uses TRBV20-1 and TRBJ1-2; tentatively, D is TRBD1 (5 bases). This CDR3 spans 13 amino acids. Germline V CDR1 and CDR2: DFQATT, SNEGSKA (reference sequence). V lost 2 bases and J 7 bases, leaving 14 bases between the germline ends. The CDR3 region is CSARQGSEFGYTF. The CDR3, as DNA: TGCAGTGCTAGACAGGGTTCGGAATTTGGCTACACCTTC.

The chain uses TRBV27 and TRBJ2-7, with a possible D match to TRBD2 (6 bases). Trimming pared 6 bases from V and 5 bases from J, leaving 20 bases between. CDR1 is MNHEY and CDR2 is SMNVEV in the germline V gene (reference sequence). There are 15 residues in the CDR3. Here the CDR3 DNA reads TGTGCCAGCAGGATCGCCGGGGGTCTGTCCCACGAGCAGTACTTC. Its translation: CASRIAGGLSHEQYF.

J is TRBJ2-1 and V is TRBV7-9, with TRBD2 matching over 13 bases. The V segment lost 3 bases and the J segment 8 bases; nucleotides outside the gene matches: 4. CDR1 SEHNR and CDR2 FQNEAQ come from the germline V gene (reference sequence). This CDR3 contains 15 residues. The CDR3 is CASSFGTSGKDEQFF. CDR3 in DNA: TGTGCCAGCAGCTTCGGGACTAGCGGGAAAGATGAGCAGTTCTTC.

The genes are TRBV12-3 or TRBV12-4 and TRBJ1-1; the D is unclear. V was cut by 7 bases and J by 1 base, with 13 bases left in between. This CDR3 contains 14 residues. In DNA, the CDR3 is TGTGCCAGCAACCCTCAGCGGGGGAACACTGAAGCTTTCTTT. This sequence encodes CASNPQRGNTEAFF.

The chain carries TRBV6-5 and TRBJ1-6; tentatively, D is TRBD1 (6 bases). The germline gives CDR1 MNHEY, CDR2 SVGAGI. The CDR3 has 14 amino acids. The ends were cut back, 5 bases at V and 6 bases at J, with 11 bases in the middle. The CDR3 spells CASSRTEVNSPLHF. CDR3 nucleotides: TGTGCCAGCAGTAGGACAGAGGTTAATTCACCCCTCCACTTT.

The chain employs TRBV29-1 and TRBJ1-4, with 9 bases fitting TRBD1. The CDR3 has 11 amino acids. The junction had 0 bases not matched to a gene; V was cut back by 6 bases and J by 7 bases. The germline CDR1 and CDR2 sequences are SQVTM and ANQGSEA. The CDR3 reads CSVDRGEKLFF. The CDR3 DNA reads as TGCAGCGTGGACAGGGGTGAAAAACTGTTTTTT.

This clonotype occurred a few times. The chain combines TRBV11-2 with TRBJ2-7, with 9 bases matching TRBD2. The CDR3 contains 15 residues. Per the germline V gene, CDR1 is SGHAT and CDR2 is FQNNGV. With V trimmed by 1 base and J by 4 bases, 5 bases remained unmatched. The CDR3 protein is CASSLVSGGVYEQYF. The CDR3 nucleotides read TGTGCCAGCAGCTTAGTTAGCGGGGGTGTGTACGAGCAGTACTTC. The complete variable domain, with remaining parts taken from reference TRBV11-2 and TRBJ2-7, reads EAGVAQSPRYKIIEKRQSVAFWCNPISGHATLYWYQQILGQGPKLLIQFQNNGVVDDSQLPKDRFSAERLKGVDSTLKIQPAKLEDSAVYLCASSLVSGGVYEQYFGPGTRLTVT.

This clonotype was observed a handful of times. The V call is TRBV24-1, the J call TRBJ2-5, with D perhaps matching TRBD1 (5 bases). Trimming removed 4 bases at V and 2 bases at J, with 10 bases between. The CDR3 has 14 residues. The germline V gene has CDR1 KGHDR and CDR2 SFDVKD. The CDR3 loop is CATSESRVQETQYF. The CDR3, as DNA: TGTGCCACCAGTGAATCCAGGGTGCAAGAGACCCAGTACTTC.

The sample holds a few counts of this clonotype. The rearrangement uses TRBV18 and TRBJ1-5; no clear D. The CDR3 has 14 residues. Germline loops: CDR1 KGHSH, CDR2 LQKENI. V was trimmed by 8 bases and J by 0 bases, leaving 11 bases between them. The CDR3 sequence: CASAMDVSNQPQHF. DNA for the CDR3: TGTGCCAGCGCGATGGATGTTAGCAATCAGCCCCAGCATTTT.

This clonotype occurred a few times. In DNA form, the CDR3 reads TGTGCCAGCAGACAGGATAACTATGGCTACACCTTC. It yields the protein CASRQDNYGYTF. The V call is TRBV6-5, the J call TRBJ1-2; tentative D call: TRBD1 (5 bases). V lost 6 bases and J 1 base, leaving 6 bases between the germline ends. Germline CDR1 reads MNHEY; CDR2 reads SVGAGI. This CDR3 region has 12 residues.

There are a few counts of this clonotype. The rearrangement links TRBV24-1 to TRBJ2-7, with no clear D. The CDR3 runs to 12 residues. Looked up from germline, CDR1 is KGHDR and CDR2 is SFDVKD. The germline V and J ends were trimmed by 4 bases and 3 bases, with 6 bases remaining between them. The CDR3 region is CATSESDYEQYF. CDR3 coding DNA: TGTGCCACCAGTGAGTCAGACTACGAGCAGTACTTC.

This rearrangement joins TRBV3-1 to TRBJ1-1; tentatively, D is TRBD1 (5 bases). The CDR3 has 14 amino acids. Germline CDR1 LGHDT, CDR2 YNNKEL (reference sequence). V lost 1 base to trimming and J lost 3 bases, with 9 bases between them. As DNA, the CDR3 is TGTGCCAGCAGCCAAGGAGGGGTCTACACTGAAGCTTTCTTT. It codes for CASSQGGVYTEAFF.

The table lists this clonotype with a few counts. V usage is TRBV7-9 and J usage is TRBJ2-5, with TRBD2 matching 7 bases. CDR1 is SEHNR, CDR2 FQNEAQ, per germline (reference sequence). There are 15 residues in the CDR3. Germline trimming cut 4 bases from V and 4 bases from J; bases unmatched to any gene: 9. Here the CDR3 DNA reads TGTGCCAGCAGCTCCAAGGGAGGGCTCACAGAGACCCAGTACTTC. This translates into CASSSKGGLTETQYF.

This clonotype appeared many times. This chain links TRBV5-5 with TRBJ1-5; TRBD1 might be the D (5 bases). V lost 4 bases and J lost 0, with 17 bases in between. CDR1 is SGHKS and CDR2 is YYEKEE in the germline V gene (reference sequence). The CDR3 has 17 amino acids. CDR3 in amino acids: CASSPLGGDGSNQPQHF. CDR3 coding DNA: TGTGCCAGCAGCCCCTTAGGAGGGGACGGTAGCAATCAGCCCCAGCATTTT.

This clonotype was counted many times. V gene TRBV10-2 combines with J gene TRBJ2-1; D is possibly TRBD2 (6 bases). V was pared by 6 bases and J by 5 bases, with 17 bases between. This CDR3 is built from 15 residues. The germline CDR1 and CDR2 sequences are WSHSY and SAAADI. The DNA of the CDR3 is TGCGCCAGCAGCGGGAGTACCCAACTAAACAATGAGCAGTTCTTC. Amino acids: CASSGSTQLNNEQFF.

This chain joins TRBV6-5 and TRBJ1-1; D gene uncertain. The CDR3 is made up of 13 amino acids. The V end was cut by 5 bases, the J end by 4 bases, with 11 bases between. Germline V gene sequence: CDR1 MNHEY, CDR2 SVGAGI. CDR3 DNA sequence: TGTGCCAGCAGTCCATACGAGGGCACTGAAGCTTTCTTT. Protein: CASSPYEGTEAFF.